The subject of this entry is one T cell receptor (beta chain). The DNA is left out, because the CDR3 cannot be placed on it with certainty; the CDR3 is given as TCRdb lists it. These data belong to a study of CDR3 diversity in severe acne. TCRdb redid the calling of the PCR reads with MiXCR, one entry per CDR3 protein. The sample contains over 70,000 distinct CDR3 sequences, 51% of which appear only once. Germline CDR1 is ENHRY and CDR2 is SYGVKD. The CDR3 spans 16 amino acids, including both terminal residues. Material: blood. The clonotype originates from a male donor in good health, without acne. The chain carries TRBV10-3 and TRBJ1-5; the D call TRBD1 from the table was never checked on the DNA. The CDR3 sequence: CALLRAVLRARQPQHF.